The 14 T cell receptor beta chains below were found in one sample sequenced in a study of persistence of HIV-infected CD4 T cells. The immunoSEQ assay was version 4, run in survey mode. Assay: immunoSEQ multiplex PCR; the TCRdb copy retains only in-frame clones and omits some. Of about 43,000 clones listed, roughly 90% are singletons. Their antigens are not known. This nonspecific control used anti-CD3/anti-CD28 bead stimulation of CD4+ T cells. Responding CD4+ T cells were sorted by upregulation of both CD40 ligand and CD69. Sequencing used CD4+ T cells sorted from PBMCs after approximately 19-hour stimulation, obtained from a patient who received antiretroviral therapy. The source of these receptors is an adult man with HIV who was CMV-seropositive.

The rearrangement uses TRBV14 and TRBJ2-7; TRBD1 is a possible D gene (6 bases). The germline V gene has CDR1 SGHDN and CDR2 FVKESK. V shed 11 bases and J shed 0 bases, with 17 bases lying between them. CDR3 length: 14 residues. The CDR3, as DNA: TGTGCCTCTGCCTGGGGGCCCAGCTCCTACGAGCAGTACTTC. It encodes CASAWGPSSYEQYF.

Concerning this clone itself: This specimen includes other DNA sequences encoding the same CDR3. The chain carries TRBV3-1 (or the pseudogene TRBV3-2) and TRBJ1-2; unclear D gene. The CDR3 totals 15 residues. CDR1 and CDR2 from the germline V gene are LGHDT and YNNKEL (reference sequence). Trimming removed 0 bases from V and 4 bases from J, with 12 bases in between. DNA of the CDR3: TGTGCCAGCAGCCAAGACGGCGGAGGTTCCTATGGCTACACCTTC. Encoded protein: CASSQDGGGSYGYTF.

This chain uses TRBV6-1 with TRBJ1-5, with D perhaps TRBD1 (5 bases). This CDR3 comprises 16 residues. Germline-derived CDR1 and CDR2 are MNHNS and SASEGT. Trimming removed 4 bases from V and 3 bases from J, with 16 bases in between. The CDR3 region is CASSGVNVGPNQPQHF. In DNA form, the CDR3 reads TGTGCCAGCAGTGGCGTGAACGTGGGACCCAATCAGCCCCAGCATTTT.

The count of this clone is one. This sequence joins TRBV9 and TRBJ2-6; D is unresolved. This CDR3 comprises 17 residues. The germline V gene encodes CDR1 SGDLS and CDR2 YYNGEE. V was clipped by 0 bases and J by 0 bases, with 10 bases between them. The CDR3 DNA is TGTGCCAGCAGCGTAGACGGGTGGGGCTCTGGGGCCAACGTCCTGACTTTC. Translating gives CASSVDGWGSGANVLTF.

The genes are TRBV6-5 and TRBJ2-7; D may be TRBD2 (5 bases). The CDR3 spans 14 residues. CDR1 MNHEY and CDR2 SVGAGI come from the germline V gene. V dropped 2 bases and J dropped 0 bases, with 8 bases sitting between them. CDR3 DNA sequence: TGTGCCAGCAGTTACGAGGGTAACTCCTACGAGCAGTACTTC. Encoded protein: CASSYEGNSYEQYF.

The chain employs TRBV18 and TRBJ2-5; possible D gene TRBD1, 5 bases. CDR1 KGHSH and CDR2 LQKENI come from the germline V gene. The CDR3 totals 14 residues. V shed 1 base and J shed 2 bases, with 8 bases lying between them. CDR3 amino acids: CASSPRTLQETQYF. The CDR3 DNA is TGTGCCAGCTCACCACGGACACTTCAAGAGACCCAGTACTTC.

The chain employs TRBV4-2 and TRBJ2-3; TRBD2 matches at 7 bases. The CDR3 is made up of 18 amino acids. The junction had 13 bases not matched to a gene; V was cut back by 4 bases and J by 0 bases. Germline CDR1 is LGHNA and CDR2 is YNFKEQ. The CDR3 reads CASSLPVGGSGSTDTQYF. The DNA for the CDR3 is TGTGCCAGCAGCCTGCCTGTGGGAGGGAGCGGGAGCACAGATACGCAGTATTTT.

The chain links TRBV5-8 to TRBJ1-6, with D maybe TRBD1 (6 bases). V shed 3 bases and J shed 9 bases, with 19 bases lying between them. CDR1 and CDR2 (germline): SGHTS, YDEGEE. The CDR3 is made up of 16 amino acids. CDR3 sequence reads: CASSWRRSGVGSPLHF. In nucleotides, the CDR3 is TGTGCCAGCAGCTGGCGACGTTCAGGGGTTGGTTCACCCCTCCACTTT.

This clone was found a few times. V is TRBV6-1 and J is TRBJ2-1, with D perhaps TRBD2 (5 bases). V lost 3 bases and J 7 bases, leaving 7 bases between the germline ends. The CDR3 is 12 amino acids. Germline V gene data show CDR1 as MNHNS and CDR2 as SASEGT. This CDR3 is CASSESGNEQFF. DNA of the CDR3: TGTGCCAGCAGTGAGTCGGGGAATGAGCAGTTCTTC.

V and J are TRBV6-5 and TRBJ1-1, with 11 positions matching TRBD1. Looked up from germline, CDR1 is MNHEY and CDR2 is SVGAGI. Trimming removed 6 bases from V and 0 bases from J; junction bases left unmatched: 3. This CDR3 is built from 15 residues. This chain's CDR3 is CASSGQGALNTEAFF. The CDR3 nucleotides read TGTGCCAGCAGCGGACAGGGGGCTTTGAACACTGAAGCTTTCTTT.

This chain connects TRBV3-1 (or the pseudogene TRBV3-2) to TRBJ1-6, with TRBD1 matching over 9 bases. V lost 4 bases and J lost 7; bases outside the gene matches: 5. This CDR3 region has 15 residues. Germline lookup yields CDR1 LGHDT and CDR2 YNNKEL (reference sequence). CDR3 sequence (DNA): TGTGCCAGCAGCCGCGGGACAGGGCCGAATTCACCCCTCCACTTT. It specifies CASSRGTGPNSPLHF.

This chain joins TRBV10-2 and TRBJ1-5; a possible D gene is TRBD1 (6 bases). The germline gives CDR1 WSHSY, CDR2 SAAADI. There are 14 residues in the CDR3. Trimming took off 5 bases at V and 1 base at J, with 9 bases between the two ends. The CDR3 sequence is CASSSQGSNQPQHF. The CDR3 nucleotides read TGCGCCAGCAGTTCTCAGGGGAGCAATCAGCCCCAGCATTTT.

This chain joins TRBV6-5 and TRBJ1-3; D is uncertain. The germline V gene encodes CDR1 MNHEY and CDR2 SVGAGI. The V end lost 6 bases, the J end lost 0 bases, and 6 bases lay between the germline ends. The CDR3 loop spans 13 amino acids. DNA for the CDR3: TGTGCCAGCAGAATCCCCTCTGGAAACACCATATATTTT. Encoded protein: CASRIPSGNTIYF.

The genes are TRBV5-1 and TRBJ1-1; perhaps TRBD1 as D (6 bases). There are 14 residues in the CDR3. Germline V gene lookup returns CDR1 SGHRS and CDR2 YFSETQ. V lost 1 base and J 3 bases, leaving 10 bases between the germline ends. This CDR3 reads CASSLQGPDTEAFF. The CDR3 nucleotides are TGCGCCAGCAGCTTGCAGGGGCCGGACACTGAAGCTTTCTTT.